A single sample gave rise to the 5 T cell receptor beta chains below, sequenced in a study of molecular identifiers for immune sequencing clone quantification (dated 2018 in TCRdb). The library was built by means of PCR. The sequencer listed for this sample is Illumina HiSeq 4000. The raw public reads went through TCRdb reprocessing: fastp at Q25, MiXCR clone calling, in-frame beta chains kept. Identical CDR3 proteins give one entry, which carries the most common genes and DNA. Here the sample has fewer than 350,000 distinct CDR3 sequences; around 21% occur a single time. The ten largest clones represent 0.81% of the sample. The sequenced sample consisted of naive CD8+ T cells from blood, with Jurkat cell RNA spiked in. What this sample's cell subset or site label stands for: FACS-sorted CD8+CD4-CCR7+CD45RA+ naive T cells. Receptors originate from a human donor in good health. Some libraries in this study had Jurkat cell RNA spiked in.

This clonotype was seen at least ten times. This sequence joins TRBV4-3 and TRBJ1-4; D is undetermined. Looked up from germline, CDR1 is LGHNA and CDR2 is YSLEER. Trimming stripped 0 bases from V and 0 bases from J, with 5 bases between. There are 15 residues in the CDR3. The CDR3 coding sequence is TGCGCCAGCAGCCAAGAAGCCGCAACTAATGAAAAACTGTTTTTT. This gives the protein CASSQEAATNEKLFF.

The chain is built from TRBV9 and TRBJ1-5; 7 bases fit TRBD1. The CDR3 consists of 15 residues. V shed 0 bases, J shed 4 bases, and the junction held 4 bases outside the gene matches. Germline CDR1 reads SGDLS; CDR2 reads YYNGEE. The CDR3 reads CASSVEGTVNQPQHF. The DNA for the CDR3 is TGTGCCAGCAGCGTAGAGGGGACAGTTAATCAGCCCCAGCATTTT. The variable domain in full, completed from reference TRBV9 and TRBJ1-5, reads DSGVTQTPKHLITATGQRVTLRCSPRSGDLSVYWYQQSLDQGLQFLIQYYNGEERAKGNILERFSAQQFPDLHSELNLSSLELGDSALYFCASSVEGTVNQPQHFGDGTRLSIL.

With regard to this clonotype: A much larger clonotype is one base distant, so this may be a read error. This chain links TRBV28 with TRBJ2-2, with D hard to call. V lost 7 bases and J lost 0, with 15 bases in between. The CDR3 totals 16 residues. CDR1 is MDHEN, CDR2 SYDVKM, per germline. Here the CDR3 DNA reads TGTGCCAGCAATTTTCAACCGACAACGAACACCGGGGAGCTGTTTTTT. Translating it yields CASNFQPTTNTGELFF.

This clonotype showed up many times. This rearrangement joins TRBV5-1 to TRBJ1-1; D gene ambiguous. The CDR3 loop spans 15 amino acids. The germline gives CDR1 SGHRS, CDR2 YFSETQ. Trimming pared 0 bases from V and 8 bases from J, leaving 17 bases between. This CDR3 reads CASSLAGNSLKEAFF. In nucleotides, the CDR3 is TGCGCCAGCAGCTTGGCCGGGAACTCATTAAAAGAAGCTTTCTTT.

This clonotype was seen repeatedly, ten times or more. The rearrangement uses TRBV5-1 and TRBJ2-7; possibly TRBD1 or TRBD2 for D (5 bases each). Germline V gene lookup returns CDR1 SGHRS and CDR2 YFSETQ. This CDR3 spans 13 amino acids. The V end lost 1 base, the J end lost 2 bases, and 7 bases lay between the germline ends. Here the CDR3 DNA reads TGCGCCAGCAGCTTGCTGGGGGCCTACGAGCAGTACTTC. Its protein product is CASSLLGAYEQYF.